This TCR beta chain came from a study of shared clonotypes between healthy human individuals. Study conclusions and caveats: Sorted-subset samples were not fully sequenced, rarefaction indicated. Clonotype sharing among donors was thought likely to change with sequencing depth.

The CDR3 contains 14 residues. Germline lookup yields CDR1 GTSNPN and CDR2 SVGIG (reference sequence). Trimming took 0 bases from V and 7 from J, leaving 13 bases between them. Original processing notes: Filtering differed for immunoSEQ, which gave only junction sequences without quality scores. Sequenced by immunoSEQ multiplex PCR; TCRdb stores in-frame clones only, minus some. From that table come the V and J calls and clone size; the DNA was used to work out D and trimming. The repertoire consists of 2 million to 2.5 million clones, with 90% to 95% occurring once and the leading ten covering 0.1% to 0.15%. Subsets obtained from CD4+ cells comprised CD45RA+ naive and CD45RA-negative memory cells. With respect to this clone: The antigen is not known.

The J gene is TRBJ2-1, the V gene TRBV30; D is perhaps TRBD2 (6 bases). The sample was naive CD4+ T cells sorted from blood. Stated subset: CD45RA+ positively selected. The origin of this receptor is a man younger than 35 in good health. CDR3 amino acids: CAWSVGGSRNEQFF. The DNA of the CDR3 is TGTGCCTGGAGTGTCGGAGGGTCTAGGAATGAGCAGTTCTTC. Full variable domain (outside the CDR3, taken from reference TRBV30 and TRBJ2-1): SQTIHQWPATLVQPVGSPLSLECTVEGTSNPNLYWYRQAAGRGLQLLFYSVGIGQISSEVPQNLSASRPQDRQFILSSKKLLLSDSGFYLCAWSVGGSRNEQFFGPGTRLTVL.